The 14 T cell receptor beta chains given below trace back to one sample, sequenced in a study of blood T cell repertoires in COVID-19. This table comes from immunoSEQ multiplex PCR, and its TCRdb copy is limited to in-frame clones, with some not included. The table records around 300,000 clones, around 87% of them present only once. The sequencing sample was made of PBMCs or T cells enriched from blood (not recorded which). The receptor set was obtained from a woman under 40 who had recovered from COVID-19.

CDR3: CASSQDLVRGTEAFF. As DNA, the CDR3 is TGCGCCAGCAGCCAAGATTTAGTCCGAGGCACTGAAGCTTTCTTT. The chain joins TRBV4-1 to TRBJ1-1; no reliable D call. Germline values: CDR1 MGHRA, CDR2 YSYEKL. V shed 0 bases and J shed 4 bases, with 12 bases lying between them. The CDR3 spans 15 residues.

The chain joins TRBV12-5 to TRBJ1-5, with D perhaps TRBD1 (5 bases). The CDR3 consists of 20 residues. Germline V lookup: CDR1 LGHNT, CDR2 FRNRAP. Between the trimmed V and J ends, which lost 2 bases and 3 bases, there was a span of 26 bases. DNA for the CDR3: TGTGCTAGTGGTTTGTCCTACCAGGGACGGGAGAACCCCTACAATCAGCCCCAGCATTTT. It encodes CASGLSYQGRENPYNQPQHF.

The chain combines TRBV4-1 with TRBJ2-1; D is possibly TRBD2 (7 bases). The CDR3 runs 16 residues. Trimming removed 3 bases from V and 3 bases from J, with 15 bases in between. Germline CDR1 is MGHRA and CDR2 is YSYEKL. The CDR3 spells CASSHLKGGLYNEQFF. The CDR3 DNA is TGCGCCAGCAGCCACCTAAAGGGGGGGCTCTACAATGAGCAGTTCTTC.

The chain links TRBV7-2 to TRBJ1-4, with a possible D match to TRBD1 (5 bases). Germline V gene sequence: CDR1 SGHTA, CDR2 FQGNSA. The ends were cut back, 5 bases at V and 0 bases at J, with 19 bases in the middle. There are 18 residues in the CDR3. CDR3 coding DNA: TGTGCCAGCAGCCCAAGTTTCAGGGATGTAGCAACTAATGAAAAACTGTTTTTT. Amino acids: CASSPSFRDVATNEKLFF.

This clone has more than one count but fewer than ten. The chain carries TRBV29-1 and TRBJ2-7; a weak D match, TRBD2 (5 bases). The CDR3 is made up of 12 amino acids. Germline loops: CDR1 SQVTM, CDR2 ANQGSEA. The V end was cut by 4 bases, the J end by 0 bases, with 7 bases between. The CDR3 nucleotides read TGCAGCGTTGCGGGAAGCTCCTACGAGCAGTACTTC. Translating it yields CSVAGSSYEQYF.

This clone was counted between two and nine times. The chain joins TRBV5-4 to TRBJ2-1; D unresolved. The CDR3 extends over 14 amino acids. The germline V gene has CDR1 SGHNT and CDR2 YYREEE (reference sequence). With 4 bases removed from V and 4 bases from J, the gap between germline ends came to 12 bases. In nucleotides, the CDR3 is TGTGCCAGCAGCGTGGAAACCAGATACAATGAGCAGTTCTTC. It encodes CASSVETRYNEQFF.

The V call is TRBV30, the J call TRBJ2-1, with TRBD2 identical over 8 bases. CDR1 and CDR2 from the germline V gene are GTSNPN and SVGIG (reference sequence). The CDR3 sequence is 13 residues long. The V and J ends lost 3 bases and 6 bases, in that order; junction bases with no gene match: 4. CDR3 residues: CAWRGRGGNEQFF. The CDR3 nucleotides read TGTGCCTGGAGGGGTCGGGGGGGCAATGAGCAGTTCTTC.

The chain links TRBV27 to TRBJ1-1; D is possibly TRBD1 (6 bases). Trimming pared 3 bases from V and 2 bases from J, leaving 22 bases between. Germline V CDR1 and CDR2: MNHEY, SMNVEV (reference sequence). The CDR3 has 18 amino acids. This chain's CDR3 is CASSFSQGRGGLNTEAFF. CDR3 in DNA: TGTGCCAGCAGTTTTTCCCAGGGTCGGGGGGGCCTTAACACTGAAGCTTTCTTT.

The chain carries TRBV27 and TRBJ1-3; TRBD1 is a possible D gene (5 bases). Looked up from germline, CDR1 is MNHEY and CDR2 is SMNVEV (reference sequence). There are 16 residues in the CDR3. Trimming took 5 bases from V and 4 from J, leaving 18 bases between them. The CDR3: CASSPQIRVGGNTIYF. For the CDR3, the DNA is TGTGCCAGCAGTCCTCAAATCAGGGTGGGCGGAAACACCATATATTTT.

This chain joins TRBV30 and TRBJ1-2, with TRBD1 matching 7 bases. V lost 2 bases, J lost 4 bases, and 4 bases stayed unmatched. CDR1 and CDR2 from the germline V gene are GTSNPN and SVGIG (reference sequence). The CDR3 totals 13 residues. The CDR3 DNA reads TGTGCCTGGAGTACAGGGGCGCGCTATGGCTACACCTTC. Its translation: CAWSTGARYGYTF.

V is TRBV4-1 and J is TRBJ1-2; 9 bases match TRBD1. The CDR3 spans 13 residues. Looked up from germline, CDR1 is MGHRA and CDR2 is YSYEKL. Trimming cost V 3 bases and J 7 bases; bases outside gene matches: 3. CDR3: CASSQGQGIGYTF. In nucleotides, the CDR3 is TGCGCCAGCAGCCAGGGACAGGGAATTGGCTACACCTTC.

This clone was recorded once. The chain combines TRBV18 with TRBJ2-7, with TRBD1 as a possible D gene (5 bases). Trimming pared 3 bases from V and 5 bases from J, leaving 14 bases between. The CDR3 has 14 residues. Germline lookup yields CDR1 KGHSH and CDR2 LQKENI. CDR3 sequence reads: CASSPAVGVHEQYF. As DNA, the CDR3 is TGTGCCAGCTCACCCGCTGTAGGGGTCCACGAGCAGTACTTC. The full variable domain, in which reference TRBV18 and TRBJ2-7 provide the parts outside the CDR3, is NAGVMQNPRHLVRRRGQEARLRCSPMKGHSHVYWYRQLPEEGLKFMVYLQKENIIDESGMPKERFSAEFPKEGPSILRIQQVVRGDSAAYFCASSPAVGVHEQYFGPGTRLTVT.

This chain uses TRBV7-6 with TRBJ2-5; a possible D gene is TRBD1 (6 bases). The length of the CDR3 is 15 residues. CDR1 SGHVS and CDR2 FNYEAQ come from the germline V gene. V lost 4 bases, J lost 0 bases, and 12 bases lay in between. CDR3 DNA: TGTGCCAGCAGCTCGCAACCAGGGGACCAAGAGACCCAGTACTTC. Protein product: CASSSQPGDQETQYF. Full variable domain (outside the CDR3, taken from reference TRBV7-6 and TRBJ2-5): GAGVSQSPRYKVTKRGQDVALRCDPISGHVSLYWYRQALGQGPEFLTYFNYEAQQDKSGLPNDRFSAERPEGSISTLTIQRTEQRDSAMYRCASSSQPGDQETQYFGPGTRLLVL.

V gene TRBV2 combines with J gene TRBJ2-3, with 9 bases that match TRBD2. CDR3 length: 16 amino acids. Germline CDR1 reads SNHLY; CDR2 reads FYNNEI. V trimming: 7 bases; J trimming: 2 bases; junction bases outside the gene matches: 10. CDR3 amino acids: CASTATSGAFTDTQYF. CDR3 in DNA: TGTGCCAGCACAGCGACTAGCGGCGCCTTCACAGATACGCAGTATTTT.